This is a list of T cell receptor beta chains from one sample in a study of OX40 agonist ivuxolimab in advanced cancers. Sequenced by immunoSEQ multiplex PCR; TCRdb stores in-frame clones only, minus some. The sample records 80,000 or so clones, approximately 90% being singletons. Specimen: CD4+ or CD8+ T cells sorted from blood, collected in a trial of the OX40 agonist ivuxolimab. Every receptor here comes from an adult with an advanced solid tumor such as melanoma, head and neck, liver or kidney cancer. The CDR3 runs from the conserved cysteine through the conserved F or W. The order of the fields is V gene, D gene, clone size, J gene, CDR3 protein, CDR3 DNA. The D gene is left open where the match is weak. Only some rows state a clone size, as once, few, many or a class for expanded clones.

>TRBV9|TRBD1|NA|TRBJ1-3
CASSVTTGGGNTIYF
TGTGCCAGCAGCGTAACGACAGGGGGTGGAAACACCATATATTTT
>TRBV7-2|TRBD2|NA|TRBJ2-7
CASSLLAGPYEQYF
TGTGCCAGCAGCTTACTAGCGGGACCCTACGAGCAGTACTTC
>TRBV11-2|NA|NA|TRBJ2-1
CASSLSRGYNEQFF
TGTGCCAGCAGCTTAAGTAGGGGCTACAATGAGCAGTTCTTC
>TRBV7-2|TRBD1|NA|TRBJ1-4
CASSARQGTGKLFF
TGTGCCAGCAGCGCGAGACAGGGAACGGGAAAACTGTTTTTT
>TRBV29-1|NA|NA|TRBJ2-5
CSVDQETQYF
TGCAGCGTAGACCAAGAGACCCAGTACTTC
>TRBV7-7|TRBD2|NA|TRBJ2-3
CASSRGLAGIADTQYF
TGTGCCAGCAGCCGGGGGCTAGCGGGGATTGCAGATACGCAGTATTTT
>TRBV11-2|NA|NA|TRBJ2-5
CASSRDPETQYF
TGTGCCAGCAGCCGGGACCCGGAGACCCAGTACTTC
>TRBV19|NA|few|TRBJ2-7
CASSIVRHEQYF
TGTGCCAGTAGTATAGTAAGGCACGAGCAGTACTTC
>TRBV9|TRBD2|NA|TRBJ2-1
CASSVYSGDIYDSNEQFF
TGTGCCAGCAGCGTATATAGCGGGGATATCTACGACTCGAATGAGCAGTTCTTC
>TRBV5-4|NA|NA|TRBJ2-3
CASSLAGADTQYF
TGTGCCAGCAGCTTGGCCGGGGCAGATACGCAGTATTTT
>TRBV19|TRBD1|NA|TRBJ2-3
CASSTDRGLSTDTQYF
TGTGCCAGTAGTACCGACAGGGGGCTCAGCACAGATACGCAGTATTTT
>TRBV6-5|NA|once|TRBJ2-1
CASTSTGFGNEQFF
TGTGCCAGCACCTCGACCGGATTCGGCAATGAGCAGTTCTTC
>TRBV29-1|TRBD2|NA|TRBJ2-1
CSAHWRRGVGQFF
TGCAGCGCCCATTGGAGGCGGGGGGTGGGGCAGTTCTTC
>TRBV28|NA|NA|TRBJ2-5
CASSFVGLAQETQYF
TGTGCCAGCAGTTTTGTTGGCCTCGCCCAAGAGACCCAGTACTTC
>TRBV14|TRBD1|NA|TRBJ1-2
CASSGRGQKTYGYTF
TGTGCCAGCAGCGGTAGGGGACAGAAGACCTATGGTTACACCTTC
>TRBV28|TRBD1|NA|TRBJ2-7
CASSPLGDSISYEQYF
TGTGCCAGCAGTCCCCTTGGGGACAGCATCTCCTACGAGCAGTACTTC
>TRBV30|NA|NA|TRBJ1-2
CAWSVNLNYGYTF
TGTGCCTGGAGTGTTAACCTAAATTATGGCTACACCTTC
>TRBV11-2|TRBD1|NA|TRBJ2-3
CASSSGTGDTDTQYF
TGTGCCAGCAGCTCCGGGACAGGGGACACAGATACGCAGTATTTT
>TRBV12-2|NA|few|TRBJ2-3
CASRLASSQIAASTDTQYF
TGTGCAAGTCGCTTGGCTTCATCCCAAATAGCGGCTAGCACAGATACGCAGTATTTT
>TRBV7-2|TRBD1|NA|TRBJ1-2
CASSRGGQGRLGYTF
TGTGCCAGCAGCAGAGGTGGACAGGGGAGGTTAGGCTACACCTTC
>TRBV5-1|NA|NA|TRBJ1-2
CASSLGDNYGYTF
TGCGCCAGCAGCTTAGGGGACAACTATGGCTACACCTTC
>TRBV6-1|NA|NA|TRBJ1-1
CASSYMTGNTEAFF
TGTGCCAGCAGTTATATGACAGGGAACACTGAAGCTTTCTTT
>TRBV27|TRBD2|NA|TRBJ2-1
CASKRGALIYNEQFF
TGTGCCAGCAAGCGGGGGGCCCTGATTTACAATGAGCAGTTCTTC
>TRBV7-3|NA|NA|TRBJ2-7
CASSPRGGAKKDDEQYF
TGTGCCAGCAGCCCTCGTGGGGGGGCGAAAAAGGACGACGAGCAGTACTTC
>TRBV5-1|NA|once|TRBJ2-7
CASSLENEQYF
TGCGCCAGCAGCCTCGAGAACGAGCAGTACTTC
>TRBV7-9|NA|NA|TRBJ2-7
CASSLVPLSYEQYF
TGTGCCAGCAGCTTAGTTCCGTTATCCTACGAGCAGTACTTC
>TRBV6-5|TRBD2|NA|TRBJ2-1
CASSESGRANEQFF
TGTGCCAGCAGTGAGAGCGGGAGGGCCAATGAGCAGTTCTTC
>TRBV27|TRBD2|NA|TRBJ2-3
CASKSSGRASTDTQYF
TGTGCCAGCAAGTCTAGCGGGAGGGCTAGCACAGATACGCAGTATTTT
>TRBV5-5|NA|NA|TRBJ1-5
CASSPLGEGNQPQHF
TGTGCCAGCAGCCCTCTGGGGGAGGGCAATCAGCCCCAGCATTTT
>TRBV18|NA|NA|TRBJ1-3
CASSPTRGGGNTIYF
TGTGCCAGCTCACCAACCAGGGGAGGAGGAAACACCATATATTTT
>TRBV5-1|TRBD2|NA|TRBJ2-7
CASTVSGNSYEQYF
TGCGCCAGTACCGTAAGCGGGAACTCCTACGAGCAGTACTTC